Following are 10 T cell receptor beta chains from one sample sequenced in a study of beta chain features in type 1 diabetes. The antigens of these receptors remain unknown. Expressed TCRB transcripts got sequenced, as all isolated RNA was reverse transcribed. The table came from immunoSEQ multiplex PCR; TCRdb's copy has only in-frame clones and leaves some out. In the table there are approximately 100,000 clones, 28% of which are singletons. Study outcomes and limitations: TCRB CDR3s were moderately but significantly shorter in Type 1 diabetes patients in all four CD4+ subsets.

Sequenced input: central memory CD4+ T cells from blood. These TCRs come from a woman aged 18 to 35 with type 1 diabetes.

This clone was observed a single time. This chain uses TRBV5-4 with TRBJ1-2, with D uncertain. Trimming shortened V by 0 bases and J by 6 bases, and 15 bases separated the two germline ends. The CDR3 length is 15 residues. Germline V lookup: CDR1 SGHNT, CDR2 YYREEE (reference sequence). CDR3 nucleotides: TGTGCCAGCAGCTTGGTGAGAGGGCCGAGACATGGCTACACCTTC. Residues: CASSLVRGPRHGYTF.

This chain connects TRBV5-4 to TRBJ1-2; 8 positions agree with TRBD1. CDR1 SGHNT and CDR2 YYREEE come from the germline V gene (reference sequence). The CDR3 contains 14 residues. V lost 0 bases, J lost 2 bases, and 0 bases stayed unmatched. The CDR3 DNA reads TGTGCCAGCAGCTTGGGACAGGGGAACTATGGCTACACCTTC. This sequence encodes CASSLGQGNYGYTF.

The CDR3 DNA is TGTGCCATCAGTGAGTCGGGGCCCCCTAATGAAAAACTGTTTTTT. Translating gives CAISESGPPNEKLFF. The chain uses TRBV10-3 and TRBJ1-4; tentative D call: TRBD1 (5 bases). Trimming shortened V by 0 bases and J by 3 bases, and 8 bases separated the two germline ends. CDR3 length equals 15 residues. Per the germline V gene, CDR1 is ENHRY and CDR2 is SYGVKD.

The table lists this clone with a few counts. V usage is TRBV7-9 and J usage is TRBJ2-1; weak D call: TRBD1 (5 bases). CDR1 SEHNR and CDR2 FQNEAQ come from the germline V gene (reference sequence). The germline V and J ends were trimmed by 4 bases and 5 bases, with 12 bases remaining between them. The CDR3 is made up of 14 amino acids. The CDR3 loop is CASSYQTENNEQFF. The DNA of the CDR3 is TGTGCCAGCAGCTACCAGACAGAGAACAATGAGCAGTTCTTC.

In its sample, this clone was seen once. The chain links TRBV18 to TRBJ2-3; TRBD2 agrees at 10 bases. J lost 4 bases, V lost 3 bases, and 10 bases had no gene match. Germline CDR1 and CDR2: KGHSH and LQKENI. The CDR3 spans 17 residues. CDR3 loop: CASSPAGSGRLADTQYF. DNA of the CDR3: TGTGCCAGCTCACCGGCAGGTAGCGGGAGGCTCGCAGATACGCAGTATTTT.

This chain connects TRBV14 to TRBJ2-5; D uncertain. Germline lookup yields CDR1 SGHDN and CDR2 FVKESK. The germline V and J ends were trimmed by 0 bases and 4 bases, with 6 bases remaining between them. This CDR3 comprises 13 residues. The CDR3 sequence is CASSQDQRETQYF. The CDR3 nucleotides read TGTGCCAGCAGCCAAGATCAGCGAGAGACCCAGTACTTC.

This chain connects TRBV2 to TRBJ1-4; 8 bases agree with TRBD1. The V gene's germline CDR1 is SNHLY and CDR2 FYNNEI. J was trimmed by 7 bases and V by 4 bases; bases with no gene match: 8. The CDR3 extends over 15 amino acids. Here the CDR3 reads CASSVSTGGLEKLFF. DNA of the CDR3: TGTGCCAGCAGTGTGTCTACAGGGGGTCTTGAAAAACTGTTTTTT.

This chain's CDR3 is CASSKDRGTNSGANVLTF. The CDR3 DNA follows: TGTGCCAGTAGTAAGGACAGGGGGACAAACTCTGGGGCCAACGTCCTGACTTTC. This chain connects TRBV19 to TRBJ2-6; the match to TRBD1 covers 10 bases. This CDR3 comprises 18 residues. The V segment lost 4 bases and the J segment 0 bases; nucleotides outside the gene matches: 6. Looked up from germline, CDR1 is LNHDA and CDR2 is SQIVND (reference sequence). Filled out from reference TRBV19 and TRBJ2-6, the complete variable domain reads DGGITQSPKYLFRKEGQNVTLSCEQNLNHDAMYWYRQDPGQGLRLIYYSQIVNDFQKGDIAEGYSVSREKKESFPLTVTSAQKNPTAFYLCASSKDRGTNSGANVLTFGAGSRLTVL.

V usage is TRBV10-3 and J usage is TRBJ1-1, with D possibly being TRBD1 (5 bases). Trimming shortened V by 3 bases and J by 2 bases, and 10 bases separated the two germline ends. The CDR3 has 14 amino acids. The germline CDR1 and CDR2 sequences are ENHRY and SYGVKD. The CDR3, as DNA: TGTGCCATCAGTGACCAAGACAGCAACACTGAAGCTTTCTTT. Translating gives CAISDQDSNTEAFF.

This clone was observed a few times. This chain connects TRBV15 to TRBJ2-2; 8 bases line up with TRBD1. The trim removed 3 bases at V and 1 base at J, leaving 4 bases unmatched. CDR3 length: 16 amino acids. CDR1 and CDR2 (germline): LNHNV, YYDKDF (reference sequence). CDR3 nucleotide sequence: TGTGCCACCAGCAGCCAGACAGGGGAGAACACCGGGGAGCTGTTTTTT. Translation: CATSSQTGENTGELFF.